What follows describes a single T cell receptor beta chain. Antigen unknown. Germline CDR1 is MNHNS and CDR2 is SASEGT. CDR3 length: 15 amino acids. Trimming shortened V by 5 bases and J by 4 bases, and 18 bases separated the two germline ends. Here immunoSEQ multiplex PCR was the method, and the copy in TCRdb shows in-frame clones only, minus some. The sample comprises 25,000 to 35,000 clones, around 77% of which are singletons, and roughly 16% rests with the top ten. The entry originates in a study of T cells in localized non-small cell lung cancer. Overall study findings and caveats: Tumor showed lower T cell clonality than uninvolved adjacent lung, where it was highest. There were a median roughly 59 of the top 100 tumor clones appearing in adjacent lung.

V is TRBV6-1 and J is TRBJ2-7; tentative D call: TRBD2 (6 bases). This TCR came from a male donor aged 60 or over with stage III squamous cell lung carcinoma. The starting material was peripheral blood, obtained before any cancer treatment. The CDR3 DNA reads TGTGCCAGCAGTCTCCGGGACTTGGGGTCTTACGAGCAGTACTTC. Translated: CASSLRDLGSYEQYF.